The 6 T cell receptor beta chains reported below all come from one sample, sequenced in a study of shared T cell receptors in the human thymus. TCRdb's table, derived via immunoSEQ multiplex PCR, lists solely in-frame clones and lacks some. The sample yields 630,000 or so clones, around 87% seen once. This same sample was also taken into another study, of human thymus T cells.

Sequencing used thymocytes. The source of these receptors is a boy in the first two years of life with a congenital heart defect.

The chain uses TRBV7-9 and TRBJ1-4, with unresolved D. V lost 5 bases and J 0 bases, leaving 10 bases between the germline ends. The CDR3 covers 15 residues. Germline V CDR1 and CDR2: SEHNR, FQNEAQ (reference sequence). The CDR3 DNA is TGTGCCAGCAGCACCCACAGTGCAACTAATGAAAAACTGTTTTTT. This translates into CASSTHSATNEKLFF.

The chain is built from TRBV9 and TRBJ2-7, with 8 bases identical to TRBD2. CDR1 SGDLS and CDR2 YYNGEE come from the germline V gene. V was clipped by 2 bases and J by 5 bases; unmatched bases: 6. The CDR3 runs 14 residues. CDR3 bases: TGTGCCAGCAGCGTGGGCGGGGGGAGCCACGAGCAGTACTTC. It specifies CASSVGGGSHEQYF.

A word on this clone: The same CDR3 also results from other DNA sequences found in this sample. V and J are TRBV5-1 and TRBJ2-7; 10 nucleotides match TRBD1. This CDR3 is built from 13 residues. V shed 0 bases and J 6 bases; nucleotides not matched to a gene: 0. Germline loops: CDR1 SGHRS, CDR2 YFSETQ. DNA for the CDR3: TGCGCCAGCAGCTTGGGGACAGGGGGCGAGCAGTACTTC. Protein: CASSLGTGGEQYF. Using reference TRBV5-1 and TRBJ2-7 for the parts outside the CDR3, the full variable domain is KAGVTQTPRYLIKTRGQQVTLSCSPISGHRSVSWYQQTPGQGLQFLFEYFSETQRNKGNFPGRFSGRQFSNSRSEMNVSTLELGDSALYLCASSLGTGGEQYFGPGTRLTVT.

This rearrangement joins TRBV6-6 to TRBJ1-5; TRBD1 might be the D (6 bases). The CDR3 runs to 15 residues. V lost 6 bases, J lost 6 bases, and 18 bases lay in between. Germline V gives CDR1 MNHNY, CDR2 SVGAGI (reference sequence). The DNA of the CDR3 is TGTGCCAGCAGCCGAGACAGGATGGCAAGTCAGCCCCAGCATTTT. Protein sequence: CASSRDRMASQPQHF.

For this clone: One end of the junction fails to match germline, which may point to a read error. The gene calls are TRBV28 and TRBJ2-7, with TRBD1 identical over 8 bases. The germline V gene has CDR1 MDHEN and CDR2 SYDVKM. The length of the CDR3 is 15 residues. The CDR3 sequence: CAISWTGSDPYEQYF. CDR3 DNA sequence: TGTGCCATCAGTTGGACAGGGTCTGATCCCTACGAGCAGTACTTC.

The chain combines TRBV7-2 with TRBJ2-7, with D possibly being TRBD1 (5 bases). The CDR3 consists of 15 residues. Trimming cost V 3 bases and J 4 bases, with 16 bases left between them. Per the germline V gene, CDR1 is SGHTA and CDR2 is FQGNSA. The DNA for the CDR3 is TGTGCCAGCAGCTTGTTTCCTAGGGGCCTATACGAGCAGTACTTC. This translates into CASSLFPRGLYEQYF.